Presented here are 7 T cell receptor beta chains from one specimen sequenced in a study of T-cell reconstitution after alpha-beta-depleted transplantation in children. Preparation of the TCRbeta library involved a method that used unique molecular identifiers. TCRdb reprocessed the PCR reads via MiXCR and lists one record per CDR3 protein. The sample lists 150,000 to 200,000 distinct CDR3 sequences, roughly 6.5% occurring once. Source: PBMCs, taken before TCRalphabeta/CD19-depleted stem cell transplant. Every receptor here comes from a girl under three years old with combined immunodeficiency, due to receive a stem cell transplant.

This clonotype has ten or more counts. The V gene is TRBV5-1, the J gene TRBJ2-1, with 9 positions matching TRBD2. The CDR3 length is 16 residues. V lost 3 bases and J lost 5; bases outside the gene matches: 9. Per germline, CDR1 SGHRS and CDR2 YFSETQ. This CDR3 reads CASSSPSGNTHNEQFF. The CDR3 bases are TGCGCCAGCAGCTCGCCTAGCGGGAATACCCACAATGAGCAGTTCTTC.

This chain joins TRBV25-1 and TRBJ2-2, with D possibly matching TRBD1 (6 bases). V lost 4 bases and J lost 7, with 13 bases in between. The CDR3 extends over 14 amino acids. Germline V gene lookup returns CDR1 MGHDK and CDR2 SYGVNS. The DNA of the CDR3 is TGTGCCAGCAGTGCTTTAGGGGGTGTCGGGGAGCTGTTTTTT. Residues: CASSALGGVGELFF.

Turning to this clonotype: A read error may be the cause here, since a much bigger clone is one base away. This chain's CDR3 is CASSLGPGWSSYEQCF. In DNA, the CDR3 is TGTGCCAGCAGCTTAGGCCCGGGGTGGAGCTCCTACGAGCAGTGCTTC. The rearrangement links TRBV7-9 to TRBJ2-7, with a possible D match to TRBD2 (5 bases). From germline, CDR1 is SEHNR and CDR2 FQNEAQ (reference sequence). This CDR3 has 16 residues. Variable domain in full (rest from reference TRBV7-9 and TRBJ2-7): DTGVSQNPRHKITKRGQNVTFRCDPISEHNRLYWYRQTLGQGPEFLTYFQNEAQLEKSRLLSDRFSAERPKGSFSTLEIQRTEQGDSAMYLCASSLGPGWSSYEQCFGPGTRLTVT.

In its sample, this clonotype was seen many times. The rearrangement joins TRBV12-3 or TRBV12-4 to TRBJ2-7, with D possibly matching TRBD1 (6 bases). The V end was cut by 5 bases, the J end by 0 bases, with 14 bases between. The CDR3 is made up of 15 amino acids. CDR3 amino acids: CASSQLPGHSYEQYF. CDR3 nucleotide sequence: TGTGCCAGCAGTCAACTCCCGGGACACTCCTACGAGCAGTACTTC.

This clonotype was seen many times. The chain links TRBV5-1 to TRBJ2-2, with D hard to call. The CDR3 spans 12 residues. Between the trimmed V and J ends, which lost 2 bases and 5 bases, there was a span of 4 bases. Looked up from germline, CDR1 is SGHRS and CDR2 is YFSETQ. This CDR3 is CASSFATGELFF. CDR3 in DNA: TGCGCCAGCAGCTTCGCGACCGGGGAGCTGTTTTTT.

This clonotype was counted many times. The rearrangement joins TRBV29-1 to TRBJ2-7; no definite D call. Germline lookup yields CDR1 SQVTM and CDR2 ANQGSEA. With 3 bases removed from V and 1 base from J, the gap between germline ends came to 10 bases. This CDR3 has 13 amino acids. This CDR3 is CSVEDSQSYEQYF. CDR3 coding DNA: TGCAGCGTTGAGGATAGCCAGTCCTACGAGCAGTACTTC.

Many counts were recorded for this clonotype. The chain couples TRBV6-2 or TRBV6-3 to TRBJ1-1; 8 bases fit TRBD1. The V gene's germline CDR1 is MNHEY and CDR2 SVGEGT. The trim removed 2 bases at V and 1 base at J, leaving 12 bases unmatched. The CDR3 runs 18 residues. The DNA for the CDR3 is TGTGCCAGCAGTTACGTGACAGGGGCAGGATCACGGAACACTGAAGCTTTCTTT. This sequence encodes CASSYVTGAGSRNTEAFF.